Listed here is a single T cell receptor beta chain. Antigen unknown. TCRdb reprocessed the 5' RACE reads via MiXCR and lists one record per CDR3 protein. The sample yields about 150,000 distinct CDR3 sequences, about 23% seen once. This CDR3 has 16 amino acids. V shed 4 bases and J shed 2 bases, with 17 bases lying between them. Germline assignment: CDR1 SGHNT and CDR2 YYREEE (reference sequence). The data were obtained in a study of T-cell memory formation after mild COVID-19. Study at large: Largely donor-specific sequence clusters came from a couple of donors.

Broader study findings: Contracting CD8+ clones were enriched in EMRA, CD4+ mainly in CM and EM.

The TCR comes from an adult woman who had mild COVID-19 (a few samples of this study predate the infection). Cell type and time point are not known. The chain recombines TRBV5-4 with TRBJ2-3; TRBD2 might be the D (5 bases). Sample: PBMCs or a T cell subset sorted from them (not recorded which). CDR3 sequence (DNA): TGTGCCAGCAGCCCGGGATGGAGTTCGGTCACAGATACGCAGTATTTT. Encoded protein: CASSPGWSSVTDTQYF. Combining the CDR3 with reference TRBV5-4 and TRBJ2-3 gives the whole variable domain ETGVTQSPTHLIKTRGQQVTLRCSSQSGHNTVSWYQQALGQGPQFIFQYYREEENGRGNFPPRFSGLQFPNYSSELNVNALELDDSALYLCASSPGWSSVTDTQYFGPGTRLTVL.